Presented here are 3 T cell receptor beta chains from one specimen sequenced in a study of T cells in Graves' hyperthyroidism and ophthalmopathy. The investigators amplified TCR beta CDR3 regions from RNA transcripts. An initial round of RT-PCR targeting the TCR CDR3 relied on the HTBI primer set. TCRdb independently ran MiXCR on the multiplex PCR reads; one entry per CDR3 protein. The sample yields about 600,000 distinct CDR3 sequences, about a sixth seen once. The sequenced sample was blood. These receptors originate from a woman aged 40 to 50 with Graves' ophthalmopathy.

This clonotype was observed at least ten times. The chain carries TRBV2 and TRBJ2-3, with 9 bases identical to TRBD2. Germline values: CDR1 SNHLY, CDR2 FYNNEI. This CDR3 is built from 16 residues. The J segment lost 6 bases and the V segment lost 2 bases, leaving 9 bases of the junction unmatched. CDR3 residues: CASSEFGLATGDTQYF. CDR3 in DNA: TGTGCCAGCAGTGAATTCGGACTAGCGACGGGGGATACGCAGTATTTT.

This clonotype has more than one count but fewer than ten. The chain recombines TRBV18 with TRBJ2-7, with D uncertain. V lost 3 bases to trimming and J lost 3 bases, with 12 bases between them. This CDR3 has 14 amino acids. Germline V gives CDR1 KGHSH, CDR2 LQKENI. The CDR3 DNA is TGTGCCAGCTCACCTGGGCTATCCAACTACGAGCAGTACTTC. It codes for CASSPGLSNYEQYF.

The chain links TRBV4-1 to TRBJ1-5; TRBD1 matches at 9 bases. In germline, CDR1 is MGHRA, CDR2 YSYEKL. The CDR3 loop spans 15 amino acids. V gave up 5 bases and J gave up 4 bases; unmatched junction bases: 6. CDR3 sequence: CASSETGQGNQPQHF. The CDR3 bases are TGCGCCAGCAGCGAAACGGGACAGGGTAATCAGCCCCAGCATTTT.